Listed here are 7 T cell receptor beta chains from one sample, sequenced in a study of OX40 agonist ivuxolimab in advanced cancers. Generated by immunoSEQ multiplex PCR, the TCRdb table keeps only in-frame clones and is missing some. This table has roughly 91,000 clones, around 90% appearing once. The sequences come from CD4+ or CD8+ T cells sorted from blood, collected in a trial of the OX40 agonist ivuxolimab. These TCRs come from an adult with an advanced solid tumor such as melanoma, head and neck, liver or kidney cancer.

The rearrangement links TRBV9 to TRBJ2-5; TRBD1 matches at 12 bases. Germline-derived CDR1 and CDR2 are SGDLS and YYNGEE. J gave up 5 bases and V 2 bases, and 4 bases lay outside the gene matches. The CDR3 covers 15 residues. The CDR3 DNA follows: TGTGCCAGCAGCGTCGGGACAGGGGGCGTTGAGACCCAGTACTTC. It is translated as CASSVGTGGVETQYF.

This rearrangement joins TRBV7-2 to TRBJ2-2, with D possibly TRBD1 on 5 matching bases. The germline V gene encodes CDR1 SGHTA and CDR2 FQGNSA. The CDR3 loop spans 15 amino acids. The V end lost 4 bases, the J end lost 4 bases, and 13 bases lay between the germline ends. The CDR3 DNA reads as TGTGCCAGCAGCTGGGGCAGGAGAGGCACCGGGGAGCTGTTTTTT. This sequence encodes CASSWGRRGTGELFF.

The chain links TRBV19 to TRBJ2-7; D possibly uses TRBD1 or TRBD2 (5 bases each). The germline V gene encodes CDR1 LNHDA and CDR2 SQIVND (reference sequence). The germline V and J ends were trimmed by 6 bases and 0 bases, with 12 bases remaining between them. The CDR3 runs to 14 residues. In DNA, the CDR3 is TGTGCCAGTAGAGTCCCGGGGCCCTCCTACGAGCAGTACTTC. Amino acids: CASRVPGPSYEQYF.

V is TRBV5-1 and J is TRBJ1-2; 7 bases agree with TRBD1. The length of the CDR3 is 15 residues. Germline loops: CDR1 SGHRS, CDR2 YFSETQ. V shed 1 base and J 8 bases; nucleotides not matched to a gene: 11. The CDR3 reads CASSLFSGGTEGYTF. CDR3 coding DNA: TGCGCCAGCAGCTTGTTCTCCGGCGGGACAGAGGGCTACACCTTC.

The chain has TRBV5-1 and TRBJ2-3; TRBD2 agrees at 7 bases. This CDR3 has 14 amino acids. V lost 6 bases, J lost 3 bases, and 7 bases stayed unmatched. CDR1 and CDR2 from the germline V gene are SGHRS and YFSETQ. The DNA for the CDR3 is TGCGCCAGCACGAGCGGGGATGTGACAGATACGCAGTATTTT. This translates into CASTSGDVTDTQYF.

The chain has TRBV5-1 and TRBJ2-2; D remains unclear. Germline V gene data show CDR1 as SGHRS and CDR2 as YFSETQ. The CDR3 is 14 residues long. Trimming took 2 bases from V and 7 from J, leaving 12 bases between them. The CDR3 coding sequence is TGCGCCAGCAGCTTTGAGAATTTCGGCGGGGAGCTGTTTTTT. As protein: CASSFENFGGELFF.

The chain employs TRBV29-1 and TRBJ2-7, with 8 bases identical to TRBD2. Trimming cost V 6 bases and J 4 bases; bases outside gene matches: 8. The CDR3 runs to 13 residues. CDR1 SQVTM and CDR2 ANQGSEA come from the germline V gene. In nucleotides, the CDR3 is TGCAGCGTCAGTCTTAGCGGGGCTTACGAGCAGTACTTC. It translates to CSVSLSGAYEQYF.